This TCR beta chain derives from a study of T cells in women clearing cervical HPV infection. Concerning this clone: The antigen remains unidentified. The read ends 3 residues before the CDR3 terminus; that terminus is restored from the germline J gene.

The CDR3 totals 16 residues. V lost 4 bases and J lost 2; bases outside the gene matches: 5. Germline CDR1 MRHNA, CDR2 SNTAGT. Some clones are missing from TCRdb's copy, which holds only in-frame ones; the method was immunoSEQ multiplex PCR. Reported are approximately 34,000 clones; the ten largest clones contain approximately 6.6%. Study conclusions and caveats: TRBV6-7 relative abundance averaged approximately 0.11% in cases and approximately 0.15% in controls.

The source material was blood buffy coat. This chain links TRBV6-4 with TRBJ2-3; 11 bases match TRBD1. The receptor comes from a woman between 18 and 70 years old with a cervical HPV16 infection that either progressed to CIN3+ or cleared (not recorded which). CDR3 in amino acids: CASSARGQGATDTQYF. CDR3 DNA, as far as it was read: TGTGCCAGCAGTGCCCGCGGACAGGGGGCCACAGATACG.